These 18 T cell receptor beta chains originate from one sample sequenced in a study of cytomegalovirus exposure and HLA in healthy donors (dated by TCRdb to the late 2010s). Preparation of the library involved the immunoSEQ multiplex PCR assay. A mixture of 60 forward primers for TCR Vbeta segments and 13 reverse primers for TCR Jbeta segments was used in the multiplex PCR. Not all clones reach the TCRdb copy of this immuneACCESS table, which keeps in-frame sequences only. Checked studies attribute under half of the gap to unresolved V genes and leave the rest unexplained. The sample table lists roughly 160,000 clones, around 68% of them with a count of one. Approximately 1.5% of the sample is in the top ten clones. Sequencing used PBMCs. The receptors here all came from a girl aged 10 to 17 in good health and CMV-seronegative.

This CDR3 is CASSLSTGMNTEAFF. Here the CDR3 DNA reads TGTGCCAGCAGTTTATCGACAGGTATGAACACTGAAGCTTTCTTT. The chain joins TRBV27 to TRBJ1-1, with TRBD1 as a possible D gene (6 bases). The CDR3 runs to 15 residues. Germline CDR1 MNHEY, CDR2 SMNVEV (reference sequence). V dropped 0 bases and J dropped 0 bases, with 8 bases sitting between them.

The chain carries TRBV6-1 and TRBJ2-5; no reliable D call. This CDR3 is 15 amino acids long. Trimming took off 1 base at V and 5 bases at J, with 14 bases between the two ends. The germline V gene has CDR1 MNHNS and CDR2 SASEGT. The CDR3 DNA follows: TGTGCCAGCAGTGAAGTAGCCCTTTGGTCGGAGACCCAGTACTTC. Translated: CASSEVALWSETQYF.

This chain joins TRBV11-3 and TRBJ2-3, with D perhaps matching TRBD2 (6 bases). The CDR3 is made up of 13 amino acids. With 4 bases removed from V and 5 bases from J, the gap between germline ends came to 10 bases. CDR1 is SGHNT, CDR2 YENEEA, per germline. CDR3 sequence reads: CASSSGDGDTQYF. The CDR3 DNA sequence: TGTGCCAGCAGCTCGGGGGATGGAGATACGCAGTATTTT.

The chain combines TRBV2 with TRBJ1-4, with a possible D match to TRBD1 (6 bases). The CDR3 totals 15 residues. Trimming took off 7 bases at V and 7 bases at J, with 19 bases between the two ends. The germline V gene encodes CDR1 SNHLY and CDR2 FYNNEI. CDR3 in DNA: TGTGCCAGCACTGGAGCCGGGACAAGGCGTGAAAAACTGTTTTTT. Its protein is CASTGAGTRREKLFF.

This chain uses TRBV2 with TRBJ1-2; a possible D gene is TRBD1 (5 bases). CDR3 size: 16 residues. Trimming removed 5 bases at V and 4 bases at J, with 20 bases between. The germline gives CDR1 SNHLY, CDR2 FYNNEI. CDR3 in amino acids: CASSSEGRGLVYGYTF. In DNA, the CDR3 is TGTGCCAGCAGTTCTGAAGGAAGGGGATTAGTCTATGGCTACACCTTC. Complete variable domain (other parts from reference TRBV2 and TRBJ1-2): EPEVTQTPSHQVTQMGQEVILRCVPISNHLYFYWYRQILGQKVEFLVSFYNNEISEKSEIFDDQFSVERPDGSNFTLKIRSTKLEDSAMYFCASSSEGRGLVYGYTFGSGTRLTVV.

This chain connects TRBV6-5 to TRBJ2-7; 10 nucleotides agree with TRBD1. J was trimmed by 2 bases and V by 5 bases; bases with no gene match: 3. Germline V lookup: CDR1 MNHEY, CDR2 SVGAGI. CDR3 size: 14 residues. The DNA of the CDR3 is TGTGCCAGCAGTGGGACAGGGGACACCTACGAGCAGTACTTC. Its protein is CASSGTGDTYEQYF.

The J gene is TRBJ2-1, the V gene TRBV7-9, with a weak D call TRBD2 (5 bases). This CDR3 has 15 amino acids. The ends were cut back, 1 base at V and 4 bases at J, with 11 bases in the middle. The germline CDR1 and CDR2 sequences are SEHNR and FQNEAQ (reference sequence). The CDR3 here is CASSLGMGGYNEQFF. Written as DNA, the CDR3 is TGTGCCAGCAGCTTAGGGATGGGCGGGTACAATGAGCAGTTCTTC.

The chain recombines TRBV5-1 with TRBJ2-3; possibly TRBD1 for D (5 bases). From germline, CDR1 is SGHRS and CDR2 YFSETQ. CDR3 size: 16 residues. With 0 bases removed from V and 0 bases from J, the gap between germline ends came to 11 bases. DNA for the CDR3: TGCGCCAGCAGCTTGGGTGGGGCCCTTAGCACAGATACGCAGTATTTT. Protein product: CASSLGGALSTDTQYF.

CDR3 region: CASSEGDTYYNQPQHF. CDR3 sequence (DNA): TGCGCCAGCAGTGAGGGGGACACTTATTATAATCAGCCCCAGCATTTT. This rearrangement joins TRBV10-2 to TRBJ1-5, with a possible D match to TRBD1 (6 bases). Between the trimmed V and J ends, which lost 2 bases and 4 bases, there was a span of 15 bases. Germline loops: CDR1 WSHSY, CDR2 SAAADI. The CDR3 contains 16 residues.

J is TRBJ2-5 and V is TRBV5-1, with 8 nucleotides matching TRBD1. The V gene end was trimmed by 4 bases and the J gene end by 4 bases; junction bases not matched to a gene: 9. Germline assignment: CDR1 SGHRS and CDR2 YFSETQ. CDR3 size: 15 residues. DNA for the CDR3: TGCGCCAGCAGCCCGGACAGGGAAGTAGGAGAGACCCAGTACTTC. Amino acids: CASSPDREVGETQYF.

V gene TRBV6-5 combines with J gene TRBJ1-5; D perhaps matches TRBD1 (6 bases). The CDR3 totals 14 residues. Trimming left V 5 bases short and J 4 bases short, with 12 bases between. Germline loops: CDR1 MNHEY, CDR2 SVGAGI. Written as DNA, the CDR3 is TGTGCCAGCAGTCTACAGGGAGGGAATCAGCCCCAGCATTTT. This encodes CASSLQGGNQPQHF.

In this sample, this clone turned up a few times. The V call is TRBV9, the J call TRBJ2-7; 8 nucleotides align to TRBD1. The length of the CDR3 is 15 residues. Germline trimming cut 4 bases from V and 1 base from J; bases unmatched to any gene: 7. Per germline, CDR1 SGDLS and CDR2 YYNGEE. CDR3 region: CASSLGQGLSYEQYF. DNA for the CDR3: TGTGCCAGCAGCCTCGGACAGGGCCTGTCCTACGAGCAGTACTTC.

The gene calls are TRBV19 and TRBJ1-2, with D possibly matching TRBD1 (5 bases). Germline assignment: CDR1 LNHDA and CDR2 SQIVND (reference sequence). V gave up 5 bases and J gave up 4 bases, with 17 bases separating them. The CDR3 length is 15 residues. Written as DNA, the CDR3 is TGTGCCAGTAGTGTCAGCTTAACCGGGGGCTATGGCTACACCTTC. Its protein is CASSVSLTGGYGYTF.

The genes are TRBV4-1 and TRBJ2-7, with 7 bases lining up with TRBD2. CDR3 length: 18 amino acids. After removal of 0 bases from V and 1 base from J, the junction contained 12 bases not matched to a gene. The germline gives CDR1 MGHRA, CDR2 YSYEKL. The CDR3 loop reads CASSQDPPPSGLSYEQYF. The CDR3 DNA is TGCGCCAGCAGCCAAGATCCCCCCCCTAGCGGCCTTTCCTACGAGCAGTACTTC.

This clone was detected a few times. The V gene is TRBV7-8, the J gene TRBJ1-3; TRBD1 matches at 7 bases. CDR3 length: 16 residues. Germline CDR1 SGHVS, CDR2 FQNEAQ. V gave up 5 bases and J gave up 0 bases; unmatched junction bases: 7. In DNA form, the CDR3 reads TGTGCCAGCAGCGCACCGACAGGGCTCTCTGGAAACACCATATATTTT. Translation gives CASSAPTGLSGNTIYF.

This clone was seen a single time. The rearrangement uses TRBV12-5 and TRBJ2-7, with TRBD2 identical over 7 bases. Germline values: CDR1 LGHNT, CDR2 FRNRAP. The CDR3 covers 15 residues. J was trimmed by 7 bases and V by 6 bases; bases with no gene match: 15. The CDR3 loop reads CASGLSGSWYHEQYF. DNA of the CDR3: TGTGCTAGTGGCCTTAGCGGGTCCTGGTACCATGAGCAGTACTTC.

V and J are TRBV7-3 and TRBJ2-3; 9 nucleotides match TRBD2. J lost 4 bases, V lost 2 bases, and 4 bases had no gene match. The CDR3 is 15 amino acids. The V gene's germline CDR1 is SGHTA and CDR2 FQGTGA. The CDR3 DNA is TGTGCCAGCAGCTTAGCGGGGGGGCCCTCAGATACGCAGTATTTT. Residues: CASSLAGGPSDTQYF.

The table lists this clone with a few counts. This chain uses TRBV6-6 with TRBJ2-7; the match to TRBD2 covers 8 bases. Germline trimming cut 4 bases from V and 2 bases from J; bases unmatched to any gene: 10. The V gene's germline CDR1 is MNHNY and CDR2 SVGAGI (reference sequence). There are 16 residues in the CDR3. This CDR3 is CASSSLGAGGTYEQYF. CDR3 bases: TGTGCCAGCAGTTCCCTGGGGGCGGGGGGTACCTACGAGCAGTACTTC.